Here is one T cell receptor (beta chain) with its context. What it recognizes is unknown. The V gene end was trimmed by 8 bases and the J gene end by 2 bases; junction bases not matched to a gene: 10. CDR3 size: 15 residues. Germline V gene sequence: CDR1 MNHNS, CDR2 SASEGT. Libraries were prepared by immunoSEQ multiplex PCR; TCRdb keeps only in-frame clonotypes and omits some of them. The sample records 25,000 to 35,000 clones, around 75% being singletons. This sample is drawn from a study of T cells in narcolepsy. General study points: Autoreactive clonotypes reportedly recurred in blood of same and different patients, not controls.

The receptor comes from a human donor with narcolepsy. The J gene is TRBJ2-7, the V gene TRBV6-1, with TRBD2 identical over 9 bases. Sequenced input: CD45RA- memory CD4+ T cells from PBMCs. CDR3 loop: CASVYPSGIPYEQYF. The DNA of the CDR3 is TGTGCCAGCGTTTACCCTAGCGGGATTCCCTACGAGCAGTACTTC.